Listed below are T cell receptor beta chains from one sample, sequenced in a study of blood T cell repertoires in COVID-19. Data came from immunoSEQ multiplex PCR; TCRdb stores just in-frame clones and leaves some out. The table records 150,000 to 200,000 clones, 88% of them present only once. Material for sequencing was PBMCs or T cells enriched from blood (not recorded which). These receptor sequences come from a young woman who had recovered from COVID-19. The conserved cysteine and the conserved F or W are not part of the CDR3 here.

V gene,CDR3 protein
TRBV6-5,ASSWRTSSSEQF
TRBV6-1,ASLGTGGSREQY
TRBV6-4,ASSTSGGPQETQY
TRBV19,ASSENNRVYKETQY
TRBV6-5,ASSYSLLPSAYGYT
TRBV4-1,ASSQAGTGVSSYNSPLH
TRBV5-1,ASRRTGGSVDTYGYT
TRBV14,ASSAQGAYEQY
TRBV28,ASSPTRTVYGYT
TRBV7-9,ASSPPGGPANYGYT
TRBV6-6,ASSPYDGRGSYEQY
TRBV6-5,ASRRGEVADTQY
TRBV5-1,ASSLLDTEAGELF
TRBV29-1,SARGWNADSLNEKLF
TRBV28,ASTLPTGINGYT
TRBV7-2,ASSPFYRDNEQF
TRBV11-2,ASSLSRQGWQY